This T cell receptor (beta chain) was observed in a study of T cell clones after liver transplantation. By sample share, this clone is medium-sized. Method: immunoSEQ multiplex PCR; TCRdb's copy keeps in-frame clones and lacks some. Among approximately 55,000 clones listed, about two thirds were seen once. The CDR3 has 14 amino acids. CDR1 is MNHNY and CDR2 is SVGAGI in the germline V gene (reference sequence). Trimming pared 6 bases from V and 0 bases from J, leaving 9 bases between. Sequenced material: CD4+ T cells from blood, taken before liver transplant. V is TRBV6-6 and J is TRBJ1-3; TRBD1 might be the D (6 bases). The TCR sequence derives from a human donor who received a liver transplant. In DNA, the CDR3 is TGTGCCAGCAGAACGGACAGCTCTGGAAACACCATATATTTT. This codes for CASRTDSSGNTIYF.